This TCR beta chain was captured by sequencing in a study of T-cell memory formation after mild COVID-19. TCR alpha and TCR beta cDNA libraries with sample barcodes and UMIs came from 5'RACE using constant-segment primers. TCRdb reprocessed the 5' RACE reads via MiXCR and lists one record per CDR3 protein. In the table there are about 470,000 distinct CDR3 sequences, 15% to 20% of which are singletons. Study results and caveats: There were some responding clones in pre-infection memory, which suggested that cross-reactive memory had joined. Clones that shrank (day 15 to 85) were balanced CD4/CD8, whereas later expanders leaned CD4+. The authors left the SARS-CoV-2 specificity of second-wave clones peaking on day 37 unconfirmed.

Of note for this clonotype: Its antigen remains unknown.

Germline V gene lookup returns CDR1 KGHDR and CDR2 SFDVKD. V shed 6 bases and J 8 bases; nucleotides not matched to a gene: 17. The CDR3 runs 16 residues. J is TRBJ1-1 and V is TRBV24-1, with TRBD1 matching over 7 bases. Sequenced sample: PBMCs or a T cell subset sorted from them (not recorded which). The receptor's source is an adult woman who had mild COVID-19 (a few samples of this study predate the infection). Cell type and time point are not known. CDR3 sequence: CATSPKTGQAVPEAFF. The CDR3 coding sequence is TGTGCCACCAGTCCTAAGACAGGGCAGGCGGTACCCGAAGCTTTCTTT.